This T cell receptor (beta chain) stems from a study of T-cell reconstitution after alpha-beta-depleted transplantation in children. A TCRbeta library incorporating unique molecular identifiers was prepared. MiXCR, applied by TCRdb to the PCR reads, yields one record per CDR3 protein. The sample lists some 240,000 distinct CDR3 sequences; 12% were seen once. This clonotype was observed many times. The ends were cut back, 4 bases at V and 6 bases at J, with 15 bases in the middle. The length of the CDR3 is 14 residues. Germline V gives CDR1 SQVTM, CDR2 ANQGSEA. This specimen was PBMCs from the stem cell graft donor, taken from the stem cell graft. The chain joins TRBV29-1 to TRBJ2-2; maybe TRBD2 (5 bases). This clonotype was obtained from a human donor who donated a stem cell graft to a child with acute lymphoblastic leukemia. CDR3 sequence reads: CSVGTAKGAGELFF. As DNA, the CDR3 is TGCAGCGTTGGGACCGCAAAGGGAGCCGGGGAGCTGTTTTTT.